Sequencing of this T cell receptor (beta chain) was carried out in a study of T cell responses to AZD1222 COVID-19 vaccine. General observations from the study: Repertoire sampling occurred only after the peak T cell response. Dominant at 160-218 and 743-854, vaccine-associated CD4 TCRs also spanned spike.

The data were produced by immunoSEQ multiplex PCR, yet TCRdb's version contains in-frame clones alone and is incomplete. The data show 50,000 to 65,000 clones, about nine tenths seen once. Worth noting for this clone: The antigen is not known.

V shed 1 base, J shed 3 bases, and the junction held 2 bases outside the gene matches. Germline lookup yields CDR1 SEHNR and CDR2 FQNEAQ (reference sequence). The CDR3 runs 17 residues. The TCR sequence derives from an adult who received the AZD1222 COVID-19 vaccine. This specimen was peripheral blood, taken 28 days after the second AZD1222 dose. This chain uses TRBV7-9 with TRBJ2-1; 14 bases are shared with TRBD2. CDR3 amino acids: CASSLGGLAGVYNEQFF. CDR3 nucleotides: TGTGCCAGCAGCTTAGGGGGACTAGCGGGAGTCTACAATGAGCAGTTCTTC.